What follows are 25 T cell receptor beta chains derived from one specimen sequenced in a study of blood T cell repertoires in COVID-19. Produced via immunoSEQ multiplex PCR; TCRdb's table is partial and in-frame only. The sample holds 110,000 to 150,000 clones, 90% seen once. Sequencing input: peripheral blood. These TCRs come from a woman of 80 years or more with acute or convalescent COVID-19.

This sequence joins TRBV2 and TRBJ1-2, with D possibly being TRBD1 (6 bases). The CDR3 runs to 14 residues. Trimming left V 6 bases short and J 5 bases short, with 16 bases between. Germline lookup yields CDR1 SNHLY and CDR2 FYNNEI. This CDR3 is CASRAADRSYGYTF. The CDR3 region has the DNA TGTGCCAGCAGGGCCGCCGACAGGAGTTATGGCTACACCTTC.

The genes are TRBV7-3 and TRBJ1-2; no reliable D call. The V gene lost 1 base and the J gene lost 0 bases, with 12 bases spanning the gap. Germline lookup yields CDR1 SGHTA and CDR2 FQGTGA. The CDR3 contains 16 residues. The CDR3 sequence: CASSLNSPGANYGYTF. The CDR3 coding sequence is TGTGCCAGCAGCTTAAACTCCCCCGGGGCTAACTATGGCTACACCTTC.

The chain couples TRBV10-2 to TRBJ1-1; a weak D match, TRBD1 (5 bases). V lost 6 bases to trimming and J lost 0 bases, with 14 bases between them. The germline CDR1 and CDR2 sequences are WSHSY and SAAADI. The CDR3 is made up of 15 amino acids. CDR3 amino acids: CASRRIRGLNTEAFF. The CDR3, as DNA: TGCGCCAGCAGGAGGATTCGGGGGTTGAACACTGAAGCTTTCTTT.

The rearrangement uses TRBV19 and TRBJ1-2; no reliable D call. The CDR3 sequence is 13 residues long. Germline values: CDR1 LNHDA, CDR2 SQIVND (reference sequence). Trimming removed 0 bases at V and 4 bases at J, with 6 bases between. CDR3 sequence reads: CASSIDPGYGYTF. The CDR3 DNA is TGTGCCAGTAGTATAGATCCAGGCTATGGCTACACCTTC.

The chain couples TRBV18 to TRBJ2-3; 8 bases are a match to TRBD1. V was pared by 2 bases and J by 6 bases, with 10 bases of the junction left unmatched. CDR1 and CDR2 (germline): KGHSH, LQKENI. The CDR3 is 16 amino acids. The CDR3 reads CASSPTLGRGPDTQYF. The CDR3 DNA is TGTGCCAGCTCACCAACCCTCGGCAGGGGGCCTGATACGCAGTATTTT.

This clone has a single count. The chain uses TRBV7-2 and TRBJ1-5, with a weak D call TRBD1 (6 bases). V was trimmed by 4 bases and J by 3 bases, leaving 16 bases between them. From germline, CDR1 is SGHTA and CDR2 FQGNSA. The CDR3 contains 16 residues. The chain's CDR3 is CASSSRAGVPNQPQHF. The CDR3 nucleotides read TGTGCCAGCAGCTCCAGAGCAGGGGTCCCCAATCAGCCCCAGCATTTT.

The genes are TRBV28 and TRBJ1-2, with unresolved D. V shed 2 bases and J shed 6 bases, with 16 bases lying between them. CDR1 is MDHEN, CDR2 SYDVKM, per germline. The CDR3 runs 15 residues. The CDR3 DNA is TGTGCCAGCAGTTTAGGAGGAGCCCTCCAGGATGGCTACACCTTC. This translates into CASSLGGALQDGYTF.

The rearrangement links TRBV27 to TRBJ1-4, with 9 bases fitting TRBD1. In germline, CDR1 is MNHEY, CDR2 SMNVEV (reference sequence). J lost 8 bases, V lost 6 bases, and 7 bases had no gene match. The CDR3 spans 14 residues. As DNA, the CDR3 is TGTGCCAGCAGGACCGGGACAGGGCGCGAAAAACTGTTTTTT. It codes for CASRTGTGREKLFF.

The chain joins TRBV3-1 (or the pseudogene TRBV3-2) to TRBJ2-7; TRBD1 agrees at 8 bases. Looked up from germline, CDR1 is LGHDT and CDR2 is YNNKEL (reference sequence). Trimming took 4 bases from V and 5 from J; bases not matched to a gene: 4. This CDR3 is built from 13 residues. CDR3 sequence: CASSRGQGDEQYF. The DNA of the CDR3 is TGTGCCAGCAGCCGAGGACAGGGTGACGAGCAGTACTTC.

This clone turned up a few times. This chain links TRBV24-1 with TRBJ1-4, with a possible D match to TRBD1 (6 bases). The CDR3 extends over 17 amino acids. Trimming left V 7 bases short and J 0 bases short, with 17 bases between. The V gene's germline CDR1 is KGHDR and CDR2 SFDVKD. For the CDR3, the DNA is TGTGCCACCAGAGACCCTACAGGGACCCCAACTAATGAAAAACTGTTTTTT. This gives the protein CATRDPTGTPTNEKLFF.

The chain's CDR3 is CASSPVIQGTQYF. CDR3 sequence (DNA): TGTGCCAGCAGTCCTGTTATACAGGGGACCCAGTACTTC. The genes are TRBV6-5 and TRBJ2-5; a weak D match, TRBD1 (6 bases). Trimming took 5 bases from V and 7 from J, leaving 14 bases between them. Germline V gene lookup returns CDR1 MNHEY and CDR2 SVGAGI. CDR3 length: 13 amino acids.

The rearrangement joins TRBV4-1 to TRBJ1-4, with a weak D call TRBD1 (5 bases). This CDR3 contains 14 residues. Trimming took 4 bases from V and 7 from J, leaving 13 bases between them. Germline CDR1 is MGHRA and CDR2 is YSYEKL. CDR3 in amino acids: CASSPQGRAEKLFF. In nucleotides, the CDR3 is TGCGCCAGCAGCCCCCAGGGTAGGGCTGAAAAACTGTTTTTT.

The rearrangement links TRBV6-1 to TRBJ1-2; D perhaps matches TRBD1 (6 bases). Deletions cut 1 base from V and 4 bases from J, with 13 bases between. Per the germline V gene, CDR1 is MNHNS and CDR2 is SASEGT. The CDR3 sequence is 15 residues long. The CDR3 here is CASSEVLGASYGYTF. In DNA form, the CDR3 reads TGTGCCAGCAGTGAAGTTTTGGGGGCGTCCTATGGCTACACCTTC.

This chain links TRBV27 with TRBJ1-1, with 7 positions matching TRBD1. The V gene end was trimmed by 5 bases and the J gene end by 10 bases; junction bases not matched to a gene: 13. Germline V lookup: CDR1 MNHEY, CDR2 SMNVEV (reference sequence). The CDR3 totals 14 residues. The CDR3 region has the DNA TGTGCCAGCAGTCCGACAGGGAAGGGCAAAACAGCTTTCTTT. Protein: CASSPTGKGKTAFF.

V gene TRBV19 combines with J gene TRBJ1-1, with TRBD1 matching over 9 bases. The ends lost 5 bases at V and 0 bases at J; junction bases unmatched: 13. CDR1 and CDR2 from the germline V gene are LNHDA and SQIVND (reference sequence). This CDR3 contains 18 residues. Here the CDR3 reads CASSEDRGSTGLNTEAFF. The CDR3 DNA reads TGTGCCAGTAGTGAAGACAGGGGGTCTACCGGATTGAACACTGAAGCTTTCTTT. Based on the CDR3 plus reference TRBV19 and TRBJ1-1, the full variable domain is DGGITQSPKYLFRKEGQNVTLSCEQNLNHDAMYWYRQDPGQGLRLIYYSQIVNDFQKGDIAEGYSVSREKKESFPLTVTSAQKNPTAFYLCASSEDRGSTGLNTEAFFGQGTRLTVV.

The chain combines TRBV3-1 (or the pseudogene TRBV3-2) with TRBJ2-1; TRBD1 is a possible D gene (5 bases). The CDR3 is 13 residues long. V was clipped by 2 bases and J by 4 bases, with 6 bases between them. Germline V CDR1 and CDR2: LGHDT, YNNKEL (reference sequence). Written as DNA, the CDR3 is TGTGCCAGCAGCCAAAGACAGTACAATGAGCAGTTCTTC. Its protein is CASSQRQYNEQFF.

The genes are TRBV7-9 and TRBJ2-1; 11 bases are shared with TRBD2. The CDR3 spans 15 residues. With 2 bases clipped from V and 8 bases from J, the junction kept 5 bases outside the gene matches. Germline assignment: CDR1 SEHNR and CDR2 FQNEAQ (reference sequence). CDR3 coding DNA: TGTGCCAGCAGCTTAATAGCGGGGGGGCCCGATGAGCAGTTCTTC. Its protein product is CASSLIAGGPDEQFF.

This clone was seen once. The J gene is TRBJ1-4, the V gene TRBV5-4; D not certain. Trimming removed 4 bases at V and 8 bases at J, with 15 bases between. Germline CDR1 and CDR2: SGHNT and YYREEE (reference sequence). The CDR3 loop spans 14 amino acids. The CDR3 bases are TGTGCCAGCAGCCCGGGCTCTCCGGGGGAAAAACTGTTTTTT. It encodes CASSPGSPGEKLFF.

CDR3: CSATYGDTQYF. DNA of the CDR3: TGCAGTGCTACATACGGGGATACGCAGTATTTT. The V gene is TRBV20-1, the J gene TRBJ2-3, with D unclear. The V gene's germline CDR1 is DFQATT and CDR2 SNEGSKA (reference sequence). Trimming removed 4 bases from V and 6 bases from J, with 8 bases in between. The CDR3 is 11 amino acids.

The chain carries TRBV6-1 and TRBJ1-5; D ambiguous. This CDR3 contains 17 residues. Trimming took off 0 bases at V and 1 base at J, with 13 bases between the two ends. Germline V gene sequence: CDR1 MNHNS, CDR2 SASEGT. CDR3 nucleotide sequence: TGTGCCAGCAGTGAAGCGCCGGGGAGGAGGAGCAATCAGCCCCAGCATTTT. It yields the protein CASSEAPGRRSNQPQHF.

This chain links TRBV6-6 with TRBJ1-1, with a weak D call TRBD1 (5 bases). The CDR3 is 15 amino acids. Per the germline V gene, CDR1 is MNHNY and CDR2 is SVGAGI (reference sequence). V lost 2 bases, J lost 3 bases, and 13 bases lay in between. CDR3 DNA sequence: TGTGCCAGCAGTTACAGGGTCCAAGGGGACACTGAAGCTTTCTTT. Translated, it gives CASSYRVQGDTEAFF.

The chain joins TRBV5-6 to TRBJ1-4; 8 nucleotides agree with TRBD1. The CDR3 is 18 amino acids. Germline CDR1 reads SGHDT; CDR2 reads YYEEEE. V lost 4 bases, J lost 4 bases, and 15 bases stayed unmatched. CDR3: CASSTLHGTTGVNEKLFF. The CDR3 coding sequence is TGTGCCAGCAGCACGCTTCATGGCACGACAGGGGTTAATGAAAAACTGTTTTTT.

This clone was detected once. J is TRBJ1-2 and V is TRBV6-5, with 8 bases that match TRBD1. Germline V gives CDR1 MNHEY, CDR2 SVGAGI. Trimming cost V 5 bases and J 4 bases; bases outside gene matches: 0. This CDR3 spans 12 amino acids. The CDR3 reads CASSTGGYGYTF. CDR3 DNA: TGTGCCAGCAGTACAGGGGGCTATGGCTACACCTTC.

The chain is built from TRBV6-2 or TRBV6-3 and TRBJ1-1, with TRBD1 matching over 7 bases. This CDR3 is built from 16 residues. Germline CDR1 reads MNHEY; CDR2 reads SVGEGT. V was pared by 6 bases and J by 5 bases, with 15 bases of the junction left unmatched. In DNA form, the CDR3 reads TGTGCCAGCAGCCCTTACCCAAGACAGGGTAGGACTGAAGCTTTCTTT. As protein: CASSPYPRQGRTEAFF.

The CDR3 loop is CASSEGAVYNEQFF. The CDR3 region has the DNA TGCGCCAGCAGTGAGGGGGCAGTTTACAATGAGCAGTTCTTC. The chain links TRBV10-2 to TRBJ2-1, with a weak D call TRBD1 (5 bases). The CDR3 sequence is 14 residues long. The V end was cut by 2 bases, the J end by 4 bases, with 9 bases between. Germline loops: CDR1 WSHSY, CDR2 SAAADI.